The sequence of this T cell receptor beta chain was determined in a study of blood T cell repertoires in COVID-19. The germline CDR1 and CDR2 sequences are SGHTA and FQGNSA. The CDR3 has 13 amino acids. The V gene lost 5 bases and the J gene lost 6 bases, with 11 bases spanning the gap. This clone has just a few counts. Only in-frame clones appear in the TCRdb table, and some are missing; sequencing was by immunoSEQ multiplex PCR. The data contain roughly 170,000 clones, over 75% of them seen just once; the ten biggest clones take up approximately 5.6%. This sequence was found in a woman in her thirties or forties with acute COVID-19. Sequenced: PBMCs or T cells enriched from blood (not recorded which). V is TRBV7-2 and J is TRBJ2-4, with D perhaps matching TRBD1 (5 bases). The CDR3 DNA is TGTGCCAGCAGCCTGGACACCTTAAACATTCAGTACTTC. It encodes CASSLDTLNIQYF.